Listed below are T cell receptor beta chains from one sample, sequenced in a study of early T cells in non-severe SARS-CoV-2 infection. Using its own MiXCR run on the 5' RACE reads, TCRdb lists one record per CDR3 protein. The sample has 60,000 to 90,000 distinct CDR3 sequences, about 17% seen once; the top ten hold roughly 2.7%. The sample consisted of whole blood. Source of these receptors: an adult who was a healthcare worker with PCR-confirmed SARS-CoV-2 infection or an uninfected control (not recorded which). Both conserved end residues are part of each CDR3. D genes are given only for firm matches. Clone size is shown for a subset of rows, as once, few, many or a class of expanded clone.

>TRBD2|-|TRBJ2-5|TRBV7-9
TGTGCCAGCAGCTCTACGATGGGAGGGTTGAAGACCCAGTACTTC
CASSSTMGGLKTQYF
>TRBD2|-|TRBJ2-3|TRBV7-6
TGTGCCAGCAGCTTAGTAGCGGGGGTTCACACAGATACGCAGTATTTT
CASSLVAGVHTDTQYF
>TRBD2|few|TRBJ2-5|TRBV7-9
TGTGCCAGCAGCTTTGGGAGTAGCGGGTCCCCCTGGTACTTC
CASSFGSSGSPWYF
>TRBD2|few|TRBJ2-2|TRBV20-1
TGCAGTGCTGAACTAGCGGGGGGGCCCCACACCGGGGAGCTGTTTTTT
CSAELAGGPHTGELFF
>-|many|TRBJ1-1|TRBV10-1
TGCGCCAGCAGTTACGCACAGGGCACTGAAGCTTTCTTT
CASSYAQGTEAFF
>TRBD1|-|TRBJ1-1|TRBV30
TGTGCCTCTCTCTCAGGGGGGGCGACAGCTTTCTTT
CASLSGGATAFF
>TRBD1|few|TRBJ1-2|TRBV20-1
TGCAGTGCTGGGACAGTTAACTATGGCTACACCTTC
CSAGTVNYGYTF
>TRBD2|few|TRBJ2-1|TRBV11-2
TGTGCCAGCAGCCGTTCCGGGGTCGGGGGGGCCTATGAGCAGTTCTTC
CASSRSGVGGAYEQFF
>-|-|TRBJ2-5|TRBV2
TGTGCCACTCAGAGGAGAATAGCCGTAGAGACCCAGTACTTC
CATQRRIAVETQYF
>TRBD2|-|TRBJ2-3|TRBV18
TGTGCCAGCTCACCACGTGGTGGGCGGAATTTAGCGGGAAGGCGAGATACGCAGTATTTT
CASSPRGGRNLAGRRDTQYF
>-|few|TRBJ1-1|TRBV29-1
TGCAGCGTTGAGATTCAGAGGGGTATTCGGACTGAAGCTTTCTTT
CSVEIQRGIRTEAFF
>-|-|TRBJ2-7|TRBV6-2/TRBV6-3
TGTGCCAGCAGTCGGACAGCACCCTACGAGCAGTACTTC
CASSRTAPYEQYF
>-|-|TRBJ2-1|TRBV5-1
TGCGCCAGCAGACCCAGTCGGAGCCTCTACAATGAGCAGTTCTTC
CASRPSRSLYNEQFF
>TRBD1|few|TRBJ1-5|TRBV6-6
TGTGCCAGCAGACAACAGGGGTTGAACAATCAGCCCCAGCATTTT
CASRQQGLNNQPQHF
>TRBD2|few|TRBJ2-3|TRBV7-9
TGTGCCAGCAGACCCGTTCGACTAGCGGGGGGCACAGATACGCAGTATTTT
CASRPVRLAGGTDTQYF
>-|-|TRBJ2-5|TRBV18
TGTGCCAGCTCAAGCGGAGCTAAGGAGACCCAGTACTTC
CASSSGAKETQYF
>TRBD2|-|TRBJ2-1|TRBV5-1
TGCGCCAGCAGCTCCACTAGCGGGGGCACCCGGAGTAATGAGCAGTTCTTC
CASSSTSGGTRSNEQFF
>-|few|TRBJ1-1|TRBV11-2
TGTGCCAGCTCCTGGGGGCGGAACACTGAAGCTTTCTTT
CASSWGRNTEAFF
>TRBD1|few|TRBJ2-7|TRBV7-9
TGTGCCAGCAGCTCGGGGACAGGGCATCAGTACTTC
CASSSGTGHQYF
>-|-|TRBJ2-3|TRBV20-1
TGCAGTGCTAGAGTGCACCATAAGGGCGCAGATACGCAGTATTTT
CSARVHHKGADTQYF
>TRBD2|-|TRBJ2-7|TRBV14
TGTGCCAGCAGCCAAGATGCTTGGAGCGGGAGGCTCGAGCAGTACTTC
CASSQDAWSGRLEQYF
>-|few|TRBJ2-4|TRBV12-3/TRBV12-4
TGTGCCAGCAGTTCCCTACAGCAAGCCAAAAACATTCAGTACTTC
CASSSLQQAKNIQYF
>-|many|TRBJ1-3|TRBV5-1
TGCGCCAGCTCTGGGGCGAGCTCTGGAAACACCATATATTTT
CASSGASSGNTIYF
>-|-|TRBJ2-5|TRBV7-2
TGTGCCAGCAGCTTAGATCTCGTTGCCGAGACCCAGTACTTC
CASSLDLVAETQYF
>TRBD1|-|TRBJ1-4|TRBV4-1
TGCGCCAGCAGCCAAGCCGGGAGGGGGCGCGAAAAACTGTTTTTT
CASSQAGRGREKLFF
>TRBD1|few|TRBJ2-7|TRBV7-9
TGTGCCAGCAGCCCACCGACAGGGGGGGGATCCTACGAGCAGTACTTC
CASSPPTGGGSYEQYF
>-|-|TRBJ2-1|TRBV7-3
TGTGCCAGCAGCCAAGGCGGAAGTTCCTACAATGAGCAGTTCTTC
CASSQGGSSYNEQFF
>-|-|TRBJ1-2|TRBV7-2
TGTGCCAGCAGCTTACCATTCTTTGAGACAGGAGATTATTTGGGCTACACCTTC
CASSLPFFETGDYLGYTF
>-|-|TRBJ2-3|TRBV10-3
TGTGCCATCAGTGAGCGGGGGGACAGCGATATGGATACGCAGTATTTT
CAISERGDSDMDTQYF
>-|few|TRBJ2-1|TRBV7-8
TGTGCCAGCAGCCCCAGAAACGAGCAGTTCTTC
CASSPRNEQFF
>-|-|TRBJ1-6|TRBV14
TGTGCCAGCAGCCAAGGCGCAGGCGACAATTCACCCCTCCACTTT
CASSQGAGDNSPLHF
>TRBD1|-|TRBJ2-7|TRBV5-1
TGCGCCAGCAGCTTGGTCCAGGGGGCGTACGAGCAGTACTTC
CASSLVQGAYEQYF
>TRBD2|few|TRBJ2-3|TRBV9
TGTGCCAGCAGCGTAGCCCCAACGGGAGGGACAGATACGCAGTATTTT
CASSVAPTGGTDTQYF
>-|-|TRBJ1-3|TRBV6-6
TGTGCCAGCAGTTACTCTGGCCCCGGGGGAAACACCATATATTTT
CASSYSGPGGNTIYF
>-|many|TRBJ1-2|TRBV12-5
TGTGCTAGTGGTTTGGTACAAGACAGGCTCTATGGCTACACCTTC
CASGLVQDRLYGYTF
>-|few|TRBJ1-1|TRBV12-5
TGTGCTAGTGGTCGAACGTGGTCTGAAGCTTTCTTT
CASGRTWSEAFF
>TRBD1|-|TRBJ1-6|TRBV20-1
TGCAGTGCTAGAGATCGTTCGACAGGGGTTAATTCACCCCTCCACTTT
CSARDRSTGVNSPLHF
>TRBD1|-|TRBJ1-1|TRBV20-1
TGCAGTGCTGCGACAGGGGGGGACACTGAAGCTTTCTTT
CSAATGGDTEAFF
>-|-|TRBJ1-6|TRBV6-5
TGTGCCAGCAGTTCGGGAAGTTCAAATTCACCCCTCCACTTT
CASSSGSSNSPLHF
>-|-|TRBJ2-7|TRBV3-1
TGTGCCAGCAGCTTGTGGACAGTCGGGTACGAGCAGTACTTC
CASSLWTVGYEQYF
>-|-|TRBJ1-1|TRBV5-6
TGTGCCAGCAACTTAGTGGGGATCGGGAACACTGAAGCTTTCTTT
CASNLVGIGNTEAFF
>TRBD1|many|TRBJ1-2|TRBV7-2
TGTGCCAGCAGCTTAGTAGTGACAGGGACCTATGGCTACACCTTC
CASSLVVTGTYGYTF
>TRBD1|-|TRBJ2-5|TRBV6-1
TGTGCCAGCAGTCCGGACAGGCCAAGAGAGGTCCAGTACTTC
CASSPDRPREVQYF
>-|few|TRBJ2-7|TRBV20-1
TGCAGTGCTAGCGATCCTCAGGGGCCGTACGAGCAGTACTTC
CSASDPQGPYEQYF
>-|few|TRBJ2-1|TRBV19
TGTGCCAGTAGTAGCGGGAAGGGTTTCCACAATGAGCAGTTCTTC
CASSSGKGFHNEQFF
>TRBD1|many|TRBJ1-2|TRBV19
TGTGCCAGTAGAAGGTTCCTAACGGGGGACAGCCCCTATGGCTACACCTTC
CASRRFLTGDSPYGYTF
>-|-|TRBJ1-1|TRBV7-9
TGTGCCAGCAGCTCTCTCATGAACACTGAAGCTTTCTTT
CASSSLMNTEAFF
>TRBD1|many|TRBJ2-7|TRBV4-1
TGCGCCAGCAGCCAAGATCCACATAGTGGACAGGGATACGAGCAGTACTTC
CASSQDPHSGQGYEQYF
>-|-|TRBJ1-1|TRBV6-5
TGTGCCAGCTCTAATCCGGGGAGACGAGCTTTCTTT
CASSNPGRRAFF
>-|few|TRBJ2-7|TRBV6-1
TGTGCCAGCAGTGAAGAGACGGTGCGGACCTCCTACGAGCAGTACTTC
CASSEETVRTSYEQYF
>-|-|TRBJ2-1|TRBV19
TGTGCCAGTAGTATAGGCGGGAAGGCCTACAATGAGCAGTTCTTC
CASSIGGKAYNEQFF
>TRBD1|-|TRBJ1-2|TRBV19
TGTGCCAGTAGTCCGGGGACAGGGGTAGACTATGGCTACACCTTC
CASSPGTGVDYGYTF
>TRBD2|many|TRBJ2-7|TRBV3-1
TGTGCCAGCAGCCAAGATATACTAGCGGGGATGGAGCAGTACTTC
CASSQDILAGMEQYF
>-|few|TRBJ1-1|TRBV5-1
TGCGCCAGCAGCTTGGATTCAGGCACTGAAGCTTTCTTT
CASSLDSGTEAFF
>-|-|TRBJ2-3|TRBV11-2
TGTGCCAGCAGCTTAGCCGGGGGCCAATTAGATACGCAGTATTTT
CASSLAGGQLDTQYF
>-|-|TRBJ2-2|TRBV6-2/TRBV6-3
TGTGCCAGCAGTTACATAGGCTTCGGGGAGCTGTTTTTT
CASSYIGFGELFF
>-|few|TRBJ2-5|TRBV21-1
TGTGCCAGCAGCCGACAGGGGCAGAGAGAGACCCAGTACTTC
CASSRQGQRETQYF